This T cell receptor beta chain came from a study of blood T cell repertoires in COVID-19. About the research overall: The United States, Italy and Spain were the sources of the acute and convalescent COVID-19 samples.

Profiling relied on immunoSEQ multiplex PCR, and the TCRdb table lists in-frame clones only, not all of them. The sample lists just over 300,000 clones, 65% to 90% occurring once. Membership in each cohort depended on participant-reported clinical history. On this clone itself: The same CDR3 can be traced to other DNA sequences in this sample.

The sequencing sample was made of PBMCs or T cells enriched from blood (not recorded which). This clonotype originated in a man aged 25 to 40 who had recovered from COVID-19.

This CDR3 reads CASSSSGTGNQPQHF. The CDR3 region has the DNA TGTGCCAGCAGTTCTTCCGGGACAGGTAATCAGCCCCAGCATTTT. V and J are TRBV27 and TRBJ1-5; 8 bases align to TRBD1. Germline-derived CDR1 and CDR2 are MNHEY and SMNVEV (reference sequence). The trim removed 4 bases at V and 4 bases at J, leaving 6 bases unmatched. This CDR3 is built from 15 residues.